This T cell receptor beta chain is drawn from a study of shared clonotypes between healthy human individuals. Across the whole study: In total, the donors were a couple of women and three men aged 18 to 49. Study results and limitations: The researchers took only blood, and tissue repertoires probably look different.

Sequencing used immunoSEQ multiplex PCR; TCRdb keeps in-frame clones, though not all of them. The table has 450,000 to 600,000 clones, less than 85% seen once; the top ten hold 10% to 15%. This CDR3 comprises 11 residues. Per the germline V gene, CDR1 is SNHLY and CDR2 is FYNNEI. V was trimmed by 6 bases and J by 6 bases, leaving 9 bases between them. Turning to this clone: Its cognate antigen is unknown.

The sample taken for sequencing was PBMCs. This chain joins TRBV2 and TRBJ2-7; a possible D gene is TRBD2 (5 bases). The source is a middle-aged woman in good health. Some clones in this sample may be carry-over from other donors' samples. CDR3 bases: TGTGCCAGCAGGGTAGCGACCGAGCAGTACTTC. Its translation is CASRVATEQYF.